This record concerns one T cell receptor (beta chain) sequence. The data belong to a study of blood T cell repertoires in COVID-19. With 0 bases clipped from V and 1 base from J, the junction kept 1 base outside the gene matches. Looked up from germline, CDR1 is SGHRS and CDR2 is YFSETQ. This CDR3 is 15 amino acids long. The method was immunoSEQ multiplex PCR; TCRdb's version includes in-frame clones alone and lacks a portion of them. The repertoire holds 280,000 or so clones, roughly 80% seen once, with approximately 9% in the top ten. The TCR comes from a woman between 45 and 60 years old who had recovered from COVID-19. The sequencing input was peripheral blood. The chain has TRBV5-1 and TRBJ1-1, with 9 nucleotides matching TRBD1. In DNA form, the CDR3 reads TGCGCCAGCAGCTTGGCGGGACAGGGGAACACTGAAGCTTTCTTT. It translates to CASSLAGQGNTEAFF.